This T cell receptor (beta chain) was observed in a study of regulatory T cells in long-lasting Graves disease. Study-level findings and limits: In persistent patients, shared public clonotypes (more than 2,500) outnumbered those in new patients (around 1,000).

This sample's time point: persistent/refractory GD, antithyroid drugs over 5 years with positive TRAb. PBMC RNA was the source of the TCR library. Arm-PCR of CDR3 regions and iRepertoire HTBI primers were the basis on which TCR beta libraries were built. A single record per CDR3 protein comes from TCRdb applying MiXCR to the multiplex PCR reads. The sample lists about 660,000 distinct CDR3 sequences, approximately 31% occurring once. This clonotype was detected a few times. As yet, its antigen is unknown. This CDR3 is built from 14 residues. V was cut by 5 bases and J by 0 bases, with 7 bases left in between. From germline, CDR1 is MNHNS and CDR2 SASEGT.

The receptor was isolated from a female donor with Graves disease. V is TRBV6-1 and J is TRBJ2-2; no reliable D call. The sequenced sample was peripheral blood mononuclear cells (PBMCs), obtained when the disease was refractory, from a patient treated with antithyroid drugs. CDR3 sequence reads: CASSTTANTGELFF. DNA of the CDR3: TGTGCCAGCAGTACGACGGCGAACACCGGGGAGCTGTTTTTT.